This T cell receptor (beta chain) was recovered during a study of PD-L1 blockade in urothelial cancer. Background on the study: At 6 weeks and at 3 weeks (second dose) after treatment start, blood was analyzed.

Measured with immunoSEQ multiplex PCR; TCRdb has only the in-frame clones, and not every one. The sample contains about 80,000 clones, around 87% of which appear only once. The number of samples from each patient was between 1 and 8, taken pretreatment and on-treatment. J was trimmed by 3 bases and V by 4 bases; bases with no gene match: 2. CDR3 length: 15 amino acids. Germline CDR1 is MRHNA and CDR2 is SNTAGT. This clone showed up just once. Here the sequenced sample was PBMCs, taken around atezolizumab (anti-PD-L1) treatment. The J gene is TRBJ2-3, the V gene TRBV6-4; 12 nucleotides match TRBD2. This TCR was recovered from a woman between 70 and 85 years old with urothelial cancer. The CDR3 coding sequence is TGTGCCAGCAGTGCGACTAGCGGGGGTACAGATACGCAGTATTTT. It is translated as CASSATSGGTDTQYF.